Each of the 4 T cell receptor beta chains below was sequenced from the same sample in a study of blood T cell repertoires in COVID-19. Clones were read by immunoSEQ multiplex PCR, and TCRdb kept only the in-frame ones, dropping some. The sample contains about 300,000 clones, about 85% of which appear only once. Sequencing was carried out using PBMCs or T cells enriched from blood (not recorded which). The receptors shown here come from a woman in her thirties who had been exposed to COVID-19.

This chain joins TRBV5-5 and TRBJ1-1, with D uncertain. V lost 4 bases and J lost 7, with 17 bases in between. The CDR3 sequence is 14 residues long. Looked up from germline, CDR1 is SGHKS and CDR2 is YYEKEE (reference sequence). The CDR3 here is CASSTETDRDEAFF. The CDR3 region has the DNA TGTGCCAGCAGCACGGAGACTGATAGAGATGAAGCTTTCTTT.

The J gene is TRBJ2-6, the V gene TRBV13; 8 bases align to TRBD2. V gave up 5 bases and J gave up 2 bases; unmatched junction bases: 8. In germline, CDR1 is PRHDT, CDR2 FYEKMQ (reference sequence). The CDR3 is made up of 17 amino acids. The CDR3 DNA sequence: TGTGCCAGCAGCCCGTACCCGGGAGGGGCTGGGGCCAACGTCCTGACTTTC. Its protein product is CASSPYPGGAGANVLTF.

This clone was counted between two and nine times. CDR3 protein: CASSSSGTGAEQYF. The CDR3 nucleotides are TGCGCCAGCAGCTCATCCGGGACAGGGGCCGAGCAGTACTTC. The genes are TRBV5-1 and TRBJ2-7; 10 bases line up with TRBD1. V trimming: 3 bases; J trimming: 6 bases; junction bases outside the gene matches: 6. The CDR3 runs 14 residues. Germline lookup yields CDR1 SGHRS and CDR2 YFSETQ.

Only a few counts were recorded for this clone. V is TRBV9 and J is TRBJ1-6; a possible D gene is TRBD1 (6 bases). Germline assignment: CDR1 SGDLS and CDR2 YYNGEE. V dropped 3 bases and J dropped 6 bases, with 13 bases sitting between them. The length of the CDR3 is 15 residues. The CDR3 coding sequence is TGTGCCAGCAGCGCACAGGGAAGGGGTAATTCACCCCTCCACTTT. This encodes CASSAQGRGNSPLHF.